This TCR beta chain emerged from a study of STAT5B mutations in CD4+ large granular lymphocyte leukemia. Study findings and constraints: Top patient clones used TRBV06 genes more often: 8/27 versus 2/35 in controls.

TCRdb's copy holds only in-frame clones and misses some; the assay was immunoSEQ multiplex PCR. The table has 23,000 or so clones, 72% seen once; the top ten hold 0.65%. Deletions cut 3 bases from V and 0 bases from J, with 9 bases between. Germline V gene lookup returns CDR1 LNHNV and CDR2 YYDKDF (reference sequence). The length of the CDR3 is 15 residues. Concerning this clone itself: Its target is not known.

The V call is TRBV15, the J call TRBJ2-4, with D uncertain. The sequence was collected from a human donor in good health. Material for sequencing was CD4+ T cells from blood buffy coats. The CDR3: CATSSFVLAKNIQYF. The CDR3 nucleotides read TGTGCCACCAGCAGCTTCGTACTAGCCAAAAACATTCAGTACTTC.